The 26 T cell receptor beta chains listed next were all sequenced from one sample in a study of shared T cell receptors in the human thymus (dated by TCRdb to the early 2020s). Library generation was performed with the immunoSEQ multiplex PCR assay. This is the immuneACCESS table as TCRdb keeps it, with only in-frame sequences that have V and J called. A part of the clones is gone; compared with another copy, unresolved V genes explain less than half, and the rest is unexplained. The table for this sample lists tens of thousands of clones; over 90% of them were counted only once. The ten largest clones represent around 0.035% of the sample. The sequenced sample consisted of thymocytes. All receptors come from a human donor.

This chain uses TRBV4-2 with TRBJ2-7; tentatively, D is TRBD1 or TRBD2 (6 bases each). V dropped 4 bases and J dropped 5 bases, with 21 bases sitting between them. The CDR3 is 16 amino acids. The germline V gene encodes CDR1 LGHNA and CDR2 YNFKEQ. As DNA, the CDR3 is TGTGCCAGCAGCCCCTCAATCGGGGGCCGGACCCACGAGCAGTACTTC. It is translated as CASSPSIGGRTHEQYF.

This clone was counted a single time. This chain joins TRBV10-3 and TRBJ2-7; D possibly corresponds to TRBD1 (6 bases). Germline V gene data show CDR1 as ENHRY and CDR2 as SYGVKD. The CDR3 is 13 residues long. The V end lost 6 bases, the J end lost 2 bases, and 11 bases lay between the germline ends. The CDR3 region is CAISPQGTYEQYF. The CDR3 nucleotides read TGTGCCATCAGCCCACAGGGTACCTACGAGCAGTACTTC.

This chain connects TRBV7-2 to TRBJ2-3; TRBD2 aligns across 8 bases. CDR1 and CDR2 from the germline V gene are SGHTA and FQGNSA. This CDR3 is 17 amino acids long. The V and J ends lost 1 base and 3 bases, in that order; junction bases with no gene match: 9. The CDR3 sequence is CASSLGAPGTRTDTQYF. The CDR3 DNA is TGTGCCAGCAGCTTAGGCGCCCCCGGGACTAGAACAGATACGCAGTATTTT.

The chain has TRBV6-5 and TRBJ1-6; a possible D gene is TRBD1 (5 bases). The germline V gene encodes CDR1 MNHEY and CDR2 SVGAGI. V was cut by 7 bases and J by 12 bases, with 10 bases left in between. CDR3 size: 11 residues. DNA of the CDR3: TGTGCCAGCACCACGGGGGGACCCCTCCACTTT. Translated, it gives CASTTGGPLHF.

The chain links TRBV21-1 to TRBJ1-2; the table's D call TRBD1 went unverified against the DNA. TRBV21-1 counts as a pseudogene. The length of the CDR3 is 13 residues. CDR3 DNA sequence: TGTGCCAGCCAACCGAACCAGGGCAATGGCTACACCTTC. Protein product: CASQPNQGNGYTF.

The gene calls are TRBV7-3 and TRBJ2-5, with D hard to call. This CDR3 has 15 amino acids. The V end was cut by 1 base, the J end by 2 bases, with 11 bases between. CDR1 and CDR2 (germline): SGHTA, FQGTGA. For the CDR3, the DNA is TGTGCCAGCAGCTTAAAACTGCCCGGGCAAGAGACCCAGTACTTC. This translates into CASSLKLPGQETQYF.

V is TRBV19 and J is TRBJ1-5, with 7 bases aligning to TRBD1. Trimming at V came to 5 bases and at J to 4 bases, leaving 20 bases not matched to a gene. The germline V gene has CDR1 LNHDA and CDR2 SQIVND (reference sequence). The CDR3 runs to 19 residues. The CDR3 is CASSQLDRVCRRENQPQHF. As DNA, the CDR3 is TGTGCCAGTAGTCAACTCGACAGGGTTTGTAGGAGGGAAAATCAGCCCCAGCATTTT.

This chain joins TRBV20-1 and TRBJ1-6; no clear D. The CDR3 sequence is 11 residues long. Germline lookup yields CDR1 DFQATT and CDR2 SNEGSKA (reference sequence). Trimming removed 4 bases from V and 5 bases from J, with 3 bases in between. The CDR3 loop is CSAKHNSPLHF. DNA for the CDR3: TGCAGTGCTAAGCATAATTCACCCCTCCACTTT.

This chain connects TRBV4-3 to TRBJ2-3, with D perhaps assigned TRBD1 or TRBD2 (6 bases each). The V gene's germline CDR1 is LGHNA and CDR2 YSLEER. Trimming shortened V by 3 bases and J by 0 bases, and 28 bases separated the two germline ends. The length of the CDR3 is 21 residues. CDR3 residues: CASSQGTGPGRLVGSTDTQYF. The CDR3, as DNA: TGCGCCAGCAGCCAGGGTACAGGGCCCGGGAGACTGGTGGGGAGCACAGATACGCAGTATTTT.

The chain is built from TRBV5-6 and TRBJ2-5; 7 nucleotides match TRBD2. Germline V gives CDR1 SGHDT, CDR2 YYEEEE. The CDR3 is 17 amino acids. Germline trimming cut 0 bases from V and 0 bases from J; bases unmatched to any gene: 8. CDR3 bases: TGTGCCAGCAGCTTGGACTCGGCGGGGGTCCACCAAGAGACCCAGTACTTC. This encodes CASSLDSAGVHQETQYF.

V is TRBV14 and J is TRBJ1-1, with TRBD1 as a possible D gene (6 bases). CDR1 and CDR2 from the germline V gene are SGHDN and FVKESK. Trimming took off 0 bases at V and 1 base at J, with 12 bases between the two ends. The CDR3 extends over 16 amino acids. CDR3 nucleotides: TGTGCCAGCAGCCAAGAGTACAGGGTGGGGAACACTGAAGCTTTCTTT. As protein: CASSQEYRVGNTEAFF.

This rearrangement joins TRBV7-9 to TRBJ2-2, with D uncertain. CDR1 and CDR2 (germline): SEHNR, FQNEAQ (reference sequence). The CDR3 loop spans 13 amino acids. Trimming shortened V by 2 bases and J by 5 bases, and 6 bases separated the two germline ends. The CDR3 DNA sequence: TGTGCCAGCAGCTTATGGCTAACCGGGGAGCTGTTTTTT. Protein product: CASSLWLTGELFF.

The chain joins TRBV5-6 to TRBJ2-7; D is uncertain. The germline V gene has CDR1 SGHDT and CDR2 YYEEEE. CDR3 size: 14 residues. V shed 2 bases and J shed 4 bases, with 13 bases lying between them. This chain's CDR3 is CASSFRPLPYEQYF. For the CDR3, the DNA is TGTGCCAGCAGCTTTCGGCCGCTTCCTTACGAGCAGTACTTC.

This clone has only one observation. The chain is built from TRBV7-2 and TRBJ2-2, with 11 bases aligning to TRBD2. With 4 bases clipped from V and 5 bases from J, the junction kept 3 bases outside the gene matches. This CDR3 region has 15 residues. CDR1 and CDR2 (germline): SGHTA, FQGNSA. CDR3 nucleotide sequence: TGTGCCAGCAGCTCACTAGCGGGGGCAACCGGGGAGCTGTTTTTT. Its translation is CASSSLAGATGELFF.

The chain is built from TRBV27 and TRBJ2-1; no reliable D call. Germline CDR1 is MNHEY and CDR2 is SMNVEV (reference sequence). With 4 bases removed from V and 8 bases from J, the gap between germline ends came to 12 bases. This CDR3 has 13 residues. The CDR3 DNA is TGTGCCAGCAGTTCAGCCCCGGTACATGAGCAGTTCTTC. Residues: CASSSAPVHEQFF.

The CDR3 DNA reads as TGCGCCAGCAGCCCACACGGTCGGACCGGGGAGCTGTTTTTT. This gives the protein CASSPHGRTGELFF. This chain connects TRBV4-3 to TRBJ2-2; D unclear. This CDR3 region has 14 residues. CDR1 and CDR2 (germline): LGHNA, YSLEER. V gave up 4 bases and J gave up 5 bases, with 11 bases separating them.

V is TRBV5-1 and J is TRBJ2-5; no clear D. Per the germline V gene, CDR1 is SGHRS and CDR2 is YFSETQ. Trimming took 0 bases from V and 4 from J, leaving 10 bases between them. The CDR3 covers 14 residues. The CDR3: CASSLGHFGETQYF. The CDR3 coding sequence is TGCGCCAGCAGCTTGGGGCACTTTGGAGAGACCCAGTACTTC.

The chain joins TRBV7-2 to TRBJ2-1; D not resolved. Trimming removed 7 bases at V and 4 bases at J, with 11 bases between. The CDR3 covers 13 residues. CDR1 and CDR2 from the germline V gene are SGHTA and FQGNSA. The CDR3 sequence is CASTKSDYNEQFF. CDR3 DNA sequence: TGTGCCAGCACCAAGAGCGATTACAATGAGCAGTTCTTC.

The gene calls are TRBV15 and TRBJ1-1; 11 bases align to TRBD1. J lost 1 base, V lost 3 bases, and 16 bases had no gene match. This CDR3 is 20 amino acids long. CDR1 LNHNV and CDR2 YYDKDF come from the germline V gene (reference sequence). CDR3 sequence (DNA): TGTGCCACCAGCAGTCCCCCCTGGACAGGGGGCTATTTCGGGAACACTGAAGCTTTCTTT. Protein: CATSSPPWTGGYFGNTEAFF. Full variable domain (rest looked up from reference TRBV15 and TRBJ1-1): DAMVIQNPRYQVTQFGKPVTLSCSQTLNHNVMYWYQQKSSQAPKLLFHYYDKDFNNEADTPDNFQSRRPNTSFCFLDIRSPGLGDTAMYLCATSSPPWTGGYFGNTEAFFGQGTRLTVV.

The V and J genes are TRBV9 and TRBJ1-4; maybe TRBD1 (6 bases). V lost 0 bases and J 6 bases, leaving 30 bases between the germline ends. The CDR3 contains 21 residues. Germline-derived CDR1 and CDR2 are SGDLS and YYNGEE. CDR3 residues: CASSVANYASGGLQLHEKLFF. The CDR3 bases are TGTGCCAGCAGCGTAGCTAACTACGCGTCGGGGGGCCTGCAACTACATGAAAAACTGTTTTTT.

The chain employs TRBV7-3 and TRBJ2-3; 11 bases agree with TRBD2. Unmatched junction bases numbered 14, after V lost 3 bases and J lost 6 bases. The CDR3 is 18 amino acids. Germline CDR1 is SGHTA and CDR2 is FQGTGA. CDR3 residues: CASSFGIAGGPVSDTQYF. CDR3 coding DNA: TGTGCCAGCAGCTTCGGAATAGCGGGGGGGCCAGTATCCGATACGCAGTATTTT.

The chain has TRBV12-5 and TRBJ1-2; unclear D gene. V was pared by 1 base and J by 5 bases, with 11 bases between. This CDR3 contains 14 residues. CDR1 LGHNT and CDR2 FRNRAP come from the germline V gene. Here the CDR3 DNA reads TGTGCTAGTGGTTTGGGGCAGGTTGATTATGGCTACACCTTC. This sequence encodes CASGLGQVDYGYTF.

The chain carries TRBV4-3 and TRBJ2-5; no clear D. Germline loops: CDR1 LGHNA, CDR2 YSLEER. V lost 1 base and J 3 bases, leaving 9 bases between the germline ends. This CDR3 has 14 amino acids. CDR3 sequence (DNA): TGCGCCAGCAGCCAAGTTCTAGATAAAGAGACCCAGTACTTC. Encoded protein: CASSQVLDKETQYF.

The chain is built from TRBV28 and TRBJ1-4, with 8 positions matching TRBD1. V trimming: 5 bases; J trimming: 3 bases; junction bases outside the gene matches: 8. The germline CDR1 and CDR2 sequences are MDHEN and SYDVKM. This CDR3 is built from 16 residues. The CDR3 loop is CASSPNRTGSNEKLFF. CDR3 bases: TGTGCCAGCAGTCCTAACCGGACAGGGTCTAATGAAAAACTGTTTTTT.

The chain carries TRBV29-1 and TRBJ2-5; TRBD2 agrees at 8 bases. CDR3 length equals 17 residues. With 6 bases clipped from V and 2 bases from J, the junction kept 17 bases outside the gene matches. CDR1 is SQVTM and CDR2 is ANQGSEA in the germline V gene. The CDR3, as DNA: TGCAGCGTGGGTCGGCCGGGGGGGCTCCAACGACAAGAGACCCAGTACTTC. Amino acids: CSVGRPGGLQRQETQYF.

The chain links TRBV4-1 to TRBJ1-2; possible D gene TRBD1, 6 bases. Trimming took 3 bases from V and 1 from J, leaving 15 bases between them. CDR1 MGHRA and CDR2 YSYEKL come from the germline V gene. This CDR3 is 16 amino acids long. CDR3 sequence: CASSHHHRDFNYGYTF. As DNA, the CDR3 is TGCGCCAGCAGCCACCATCACAGGGATTTTAACTATGGCTACACCTTC.